This T cell receptor beta chain was sequenced in a study of post-analysis software for immune sequencing data. About the study: Relapsing-remitting, secondary progressive and progressive-relapsing multiple sclerosis courses were included.

CDR3 length: 15 amino acids. The germline CDR1 and CDR2 sequences are MGHRA and YSYEKL. Trimming removed 0 bases from V and 6 bases from J, with 13 bases in between. Study-wide points: In patients, TRBV5-6, TRBV5-1 and TRBV20-1 belonged to roughly 5 TRBV segments found more frequently than in controls. Compared against controls, patients with multiple sclerosis displayed significantly lower normalized Chao1 diversity. Under the F measure, samples that were prepared in one batch clustered strongly together.

Carried by the TCR beta cDNA libraries were unique molecular identifiers. Input populations of roughly 0.95 to 10 million T cells gave rise to approximately 500,000 cDNA molecules. TCRdb independently ran MiXCR on the PCR reads; one entry per CDR3 protein. The data hold about 760,000 distinct CDR3 sequences, with 25% to 30% observed a single time. As regards this clonotype: Its cognate antigen is unknown.

This sequence was found in a girl aged 5-17 years with multiple sclerosis. Sample: blood. The chain combines TRBV4-1 with TRBJ2-3, with D tentatively TRBD2 (5 bases). The CDR3 is CASSQDPGGQDTQYF. Written as DNA, the CDR3 is TGCGCCAGCAGCCAAGATCCCGGCGGGCAGGATACGCAGTATTTT.